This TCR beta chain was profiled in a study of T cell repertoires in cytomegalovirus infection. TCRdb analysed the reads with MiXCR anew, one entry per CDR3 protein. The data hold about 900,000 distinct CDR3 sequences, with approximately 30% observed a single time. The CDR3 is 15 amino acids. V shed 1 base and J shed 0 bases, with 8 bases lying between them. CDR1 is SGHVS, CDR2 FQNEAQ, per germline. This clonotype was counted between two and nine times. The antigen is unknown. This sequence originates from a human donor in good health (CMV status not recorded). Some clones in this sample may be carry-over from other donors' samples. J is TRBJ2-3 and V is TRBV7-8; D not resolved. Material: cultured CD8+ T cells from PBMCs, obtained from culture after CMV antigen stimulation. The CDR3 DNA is TGTGCCAGCAGCTTAGTGACCACCAGCACAGATACGCAGTATTTT. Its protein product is CASSLVTTSTDTQYF. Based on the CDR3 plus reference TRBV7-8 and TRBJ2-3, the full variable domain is GAGVSQSPRYKVAKRGQDVALRCDPISGHVSLFWYQQALGQGPEFLTYFQNEAQLDKSGLPSDRFFAERPEGSVSTLKIQRTQQEDSAVYLCASSLVTTSTDTQYFGPGTRLTVL.